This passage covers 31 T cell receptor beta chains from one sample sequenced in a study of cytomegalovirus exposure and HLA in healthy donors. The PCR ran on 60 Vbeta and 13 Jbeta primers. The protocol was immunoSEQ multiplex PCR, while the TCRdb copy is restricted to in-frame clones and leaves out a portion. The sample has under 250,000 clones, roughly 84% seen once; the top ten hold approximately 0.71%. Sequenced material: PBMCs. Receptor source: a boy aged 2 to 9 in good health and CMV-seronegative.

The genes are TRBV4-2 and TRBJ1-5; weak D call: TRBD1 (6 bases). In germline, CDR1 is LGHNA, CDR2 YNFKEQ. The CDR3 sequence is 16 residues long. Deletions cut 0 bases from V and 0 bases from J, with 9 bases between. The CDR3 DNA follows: TGTGCCAGCAGCCAAGATGGGGGCAATAGCAATCAGCCCCAGCATTTT. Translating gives CASSQDGGNSNQPQHF.

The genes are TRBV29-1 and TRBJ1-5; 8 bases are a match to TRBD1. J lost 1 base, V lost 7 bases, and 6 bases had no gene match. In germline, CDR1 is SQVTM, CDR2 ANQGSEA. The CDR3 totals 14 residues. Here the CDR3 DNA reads TGCAGCGCCTCAGGGGGCGGAAGCAATCAGCCCCAGCATTTT. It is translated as CSASGGGSNQPQHF.

CDR3 coding DNA: TGTGCCACTTGGGGGACAGGGGACAACTATGGCTACACCTTC. Its translation: CATWGTGDNYGYTF. This chain uses TRBV19 with TRBJ1-2; 10 positions agree with TRBD1. There are 14 residues in the CDR3. The V gene's germline CDR1 is LNHDA and CDR2 SQIVND (reference sequence). With V trimmed by 10 bases and J by 2 bases, 7 bases remained unmatched.

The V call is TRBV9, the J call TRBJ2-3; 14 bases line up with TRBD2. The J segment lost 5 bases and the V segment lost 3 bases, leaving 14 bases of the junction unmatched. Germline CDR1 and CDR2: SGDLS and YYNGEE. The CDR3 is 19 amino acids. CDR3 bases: TGTGCCAGCAGCGCCGAGGGGGGACTAGCGGGAGTAGCTGGAGATACGCAGTATTTT. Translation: CASSAEGGLAGVAGDTQYF. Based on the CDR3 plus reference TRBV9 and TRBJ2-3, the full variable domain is DSGVTQTPKHLITATGQRVTLRCSPRSGDLSVYWYQQSLDQGLQFLIQYYNGEERAKGNILERFSAQQFPDLHSELNLSSLELGDSALYFCASSAEGGLAGVAGDTQYFGPGTRLTVL.

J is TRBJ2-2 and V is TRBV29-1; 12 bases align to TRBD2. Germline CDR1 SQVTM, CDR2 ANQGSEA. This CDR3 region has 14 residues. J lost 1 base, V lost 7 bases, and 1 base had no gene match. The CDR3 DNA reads TGCAGCGCGACTAGCGGGGGGAACACCGGGGAGCTGTTTTTT. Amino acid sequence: CSATSGGNTGELFF.

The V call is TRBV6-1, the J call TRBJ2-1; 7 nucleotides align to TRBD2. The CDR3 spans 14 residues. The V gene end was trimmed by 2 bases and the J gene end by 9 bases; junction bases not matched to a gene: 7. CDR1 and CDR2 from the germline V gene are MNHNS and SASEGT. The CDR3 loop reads CASSERVSGGEQFF. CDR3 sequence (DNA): TGTGCCAGCAGTGAAAGAGTATCGGGGGGTGAGCAGTTCTTC.

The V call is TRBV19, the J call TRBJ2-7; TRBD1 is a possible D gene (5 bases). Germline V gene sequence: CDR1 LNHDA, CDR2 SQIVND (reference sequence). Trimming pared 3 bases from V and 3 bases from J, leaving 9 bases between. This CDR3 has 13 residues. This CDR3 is CASSMGQGYEQYF. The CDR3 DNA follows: TGTGCCAGTAGTATGGGGCAGGGCTACGAGCAGTACTTC.

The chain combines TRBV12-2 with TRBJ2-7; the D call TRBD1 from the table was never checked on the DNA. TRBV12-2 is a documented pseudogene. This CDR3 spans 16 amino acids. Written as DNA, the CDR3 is TGTGCAAGTCGCGTCACTCGACAGGGGGGACCCTACGAGCAGTACTTC. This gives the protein CASRVTRQGGPYEQYF.

CDR3 sequence: CASKSGQSREQYF. DNA for the CDR3: TGTGCCAGCAAATCCGGACAGTCCCGCGAGCAGTACTTC. The rearrangement links TRBV6-1 to TRBJ2-7, with a weak D call TRBD1 (6 bases). Germline V gives CDR1 MNHNS, CDR2 SASEGT. Trimming removed 7 bases from V and 6 bases from J, with 16 bases in between. The CDR3 contains 13 residues.

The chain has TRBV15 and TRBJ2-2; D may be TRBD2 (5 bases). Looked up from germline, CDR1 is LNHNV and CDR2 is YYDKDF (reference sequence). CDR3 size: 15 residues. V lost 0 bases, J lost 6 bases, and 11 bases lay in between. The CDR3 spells CATSRDLGGSGELFF. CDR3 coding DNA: TGTGCCACCAGCAGAGATCTAGGAGGTTCCGGGGAGCTGTTTTTT.

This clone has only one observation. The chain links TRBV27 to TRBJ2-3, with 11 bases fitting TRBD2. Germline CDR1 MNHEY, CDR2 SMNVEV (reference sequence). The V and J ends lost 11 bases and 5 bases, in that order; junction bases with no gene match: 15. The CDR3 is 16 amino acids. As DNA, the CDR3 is TGTGCCGCCAGTAGCGGGAGGGCCGGTTTGGGAGATACGCAGTATTTT. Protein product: CAASSGRAGLGDTQYF.

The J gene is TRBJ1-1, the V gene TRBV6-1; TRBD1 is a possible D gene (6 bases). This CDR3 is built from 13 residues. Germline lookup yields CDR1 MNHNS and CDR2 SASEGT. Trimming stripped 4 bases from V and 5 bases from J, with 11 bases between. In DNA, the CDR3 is TGTGCCAGCAGTGTAGAGGGGGGGACTGAAGCTTTCTTT. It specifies CASSVEGGTEAFF.

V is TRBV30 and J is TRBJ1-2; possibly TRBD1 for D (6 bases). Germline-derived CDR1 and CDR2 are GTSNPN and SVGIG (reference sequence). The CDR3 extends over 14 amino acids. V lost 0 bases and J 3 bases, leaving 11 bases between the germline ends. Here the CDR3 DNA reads TGTGCCTGGAGTGTGGGGGGGGCGGACTATGGCTACACCTTC. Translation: CAWSVGGADYGYTF.

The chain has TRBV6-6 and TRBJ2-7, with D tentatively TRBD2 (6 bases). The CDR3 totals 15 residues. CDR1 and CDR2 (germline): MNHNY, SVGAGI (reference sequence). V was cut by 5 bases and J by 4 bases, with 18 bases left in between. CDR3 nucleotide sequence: TGTGCCAGCAGTCGCTATAGCGGAGTTGGGTACGAGCAGTACTTC. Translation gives CASSRYSGVGYEQYF.

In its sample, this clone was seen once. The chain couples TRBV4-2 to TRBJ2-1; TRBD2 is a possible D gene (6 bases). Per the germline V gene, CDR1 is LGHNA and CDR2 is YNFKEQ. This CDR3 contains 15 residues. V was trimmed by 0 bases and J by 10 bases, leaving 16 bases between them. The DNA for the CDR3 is TGTGCCAGCAGCCAAGAGGTAGCGGTCCGTTACGAGCAGTTCTTC. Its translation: CASSQEVAVRYEQFF.

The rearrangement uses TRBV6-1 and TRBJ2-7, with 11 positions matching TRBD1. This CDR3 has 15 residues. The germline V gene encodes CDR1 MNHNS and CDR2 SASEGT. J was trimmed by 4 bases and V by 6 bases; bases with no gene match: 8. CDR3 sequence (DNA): TGTGCCAGCAGCCTGGGGACAGGGGGTTTATACGAGCAGTACTTC. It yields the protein CASSLGTGGLYEQYF.

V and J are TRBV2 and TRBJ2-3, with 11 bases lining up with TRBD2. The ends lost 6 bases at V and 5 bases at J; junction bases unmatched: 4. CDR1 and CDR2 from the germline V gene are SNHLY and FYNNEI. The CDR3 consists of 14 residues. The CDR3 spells CASRTSGMLDTQYF. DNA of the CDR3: TGTGCCAGCAGGACTAGCGGGATGTTAGATACGCAGTATTTT. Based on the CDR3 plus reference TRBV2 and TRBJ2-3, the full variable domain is EPEVTQTPSHQVTQMGQEVILRCVPISNHLYFYWYRQILGQKVEFLVSFYNNEISEKSEIFDDQFSVERPDGSNFTLKIRSTKLEDSAMYFCASRTSGMLDTQYFGPGTRLTVL.

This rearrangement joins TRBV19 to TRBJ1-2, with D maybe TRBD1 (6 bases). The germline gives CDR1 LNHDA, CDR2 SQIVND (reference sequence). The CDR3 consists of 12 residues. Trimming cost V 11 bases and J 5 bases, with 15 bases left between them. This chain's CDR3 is CAAGDMGYGYTF. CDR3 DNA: TGTGCCGCCGGGGACATGGGGTATGGCTACACCTTC.

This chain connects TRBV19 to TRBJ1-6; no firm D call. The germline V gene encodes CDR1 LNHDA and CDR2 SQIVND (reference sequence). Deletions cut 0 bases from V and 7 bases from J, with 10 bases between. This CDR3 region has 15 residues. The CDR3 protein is CASSIDPAGNSPLHF. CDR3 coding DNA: TGTGCCAGTAGTATAGATCCGGCCGGGAATTCACCCCTCCACTTT.

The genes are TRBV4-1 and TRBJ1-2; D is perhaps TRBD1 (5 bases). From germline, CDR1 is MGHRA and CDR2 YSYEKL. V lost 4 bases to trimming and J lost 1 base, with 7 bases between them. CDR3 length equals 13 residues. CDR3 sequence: CASSPDNNYGYTF. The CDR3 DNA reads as TGCGCCAGCAGCCCGGACAATAACTATGGCTACACCTTC.

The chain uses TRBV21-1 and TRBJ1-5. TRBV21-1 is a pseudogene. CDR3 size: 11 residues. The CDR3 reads CASSSSKPQHF. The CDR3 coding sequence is TGTGCCAGCAGCAGTTCTAAGCCCCAGCATTTT.

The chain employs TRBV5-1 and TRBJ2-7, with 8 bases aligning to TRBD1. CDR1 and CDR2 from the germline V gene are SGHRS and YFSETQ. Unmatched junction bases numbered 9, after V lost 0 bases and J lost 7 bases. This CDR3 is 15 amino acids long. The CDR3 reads CASSLDGDRTGEQYF. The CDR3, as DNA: TGCGCCAGCAGCTTGGATGGGGACAGGACGGGGGAGCAGTACTTC.

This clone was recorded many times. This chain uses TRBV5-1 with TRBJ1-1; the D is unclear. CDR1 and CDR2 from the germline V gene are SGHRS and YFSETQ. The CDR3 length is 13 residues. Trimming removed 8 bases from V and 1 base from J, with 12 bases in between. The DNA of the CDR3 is TGCGCCAGTCTACGGGAAGGGAACACTGAAGCTTTCTTT. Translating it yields CASLREGNTEAFF.

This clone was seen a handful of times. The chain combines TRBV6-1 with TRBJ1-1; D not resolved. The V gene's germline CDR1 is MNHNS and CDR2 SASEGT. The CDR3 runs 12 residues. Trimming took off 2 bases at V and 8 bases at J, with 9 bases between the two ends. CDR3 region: CASSEWAWEAFF. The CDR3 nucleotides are TGTGCCAGCAGTGAATGGGCGTGGGAAGCTTTCTTT.

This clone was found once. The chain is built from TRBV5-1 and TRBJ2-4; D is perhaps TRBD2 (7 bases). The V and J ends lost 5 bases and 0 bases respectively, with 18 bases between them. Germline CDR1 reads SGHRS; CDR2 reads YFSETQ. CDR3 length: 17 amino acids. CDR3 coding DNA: TGCGCCAGCAGTCCCTTGGGGGGGGCGCTAGCCAAAAACATTCAGTACTTC. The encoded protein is CASSPLGGALAKNIQYF.

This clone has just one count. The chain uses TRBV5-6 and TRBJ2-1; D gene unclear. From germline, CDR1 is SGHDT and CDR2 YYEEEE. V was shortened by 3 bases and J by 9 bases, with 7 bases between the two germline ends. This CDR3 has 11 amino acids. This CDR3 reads CASSSVGEQFF. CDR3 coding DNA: TGTGCCAGCAGCTCCGTCGGTGAGCAGTTCTTC.

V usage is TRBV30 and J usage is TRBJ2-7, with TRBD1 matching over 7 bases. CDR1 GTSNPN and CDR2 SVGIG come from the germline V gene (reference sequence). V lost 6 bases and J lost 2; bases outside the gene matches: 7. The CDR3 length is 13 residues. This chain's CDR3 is CACEGDRPYEQYF. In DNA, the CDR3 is TGTGCCTGTGAGGGGGACAGACCCTACGAGCAGTACTTC.

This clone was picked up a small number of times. The CDR3 loop is CASSLQYQGPYEQYF. CDR3 DNA: TGCGCCAGCAGCTTGCAATACCAGGGTCCCTACGAGCAGTACTTC. J is TRBJ2-7 and V is TRBV5-1, with D perhaps TRBD1 (5 bases). Deletions cut 1 base from V and 2 bases from J, with 13 bases between. Germline V gene data show CDR1 as SGHRS and CDR2 as YFSETQ. CDR3 size: 15 residues. Variable domain in full (rest from reference TRBV5-1 and TRBJ2-7): KAGVTQTPRYLIKTRGQQVTLSCSPISGHRSVSWYQQTPGQGLQFLFEYFSETQRNKGNFPGRFSGRQFSNSRSEMNVSTLELGDSALYLCASSLQYQGPYEQYFGPGTRLTVT.

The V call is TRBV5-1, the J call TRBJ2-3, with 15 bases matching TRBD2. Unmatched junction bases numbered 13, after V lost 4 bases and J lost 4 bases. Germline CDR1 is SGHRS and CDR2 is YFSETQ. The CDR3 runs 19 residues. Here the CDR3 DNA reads TGCGCCAGCAGCCTTAGGACTAGCGGGAGGGCCGATTTTGCAGATACGCAGTATTTT. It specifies CASSLRTSGRADFADTQYF. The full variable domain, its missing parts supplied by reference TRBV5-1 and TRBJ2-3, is KAGVTQTPRYLIKTRGQQVTLSCSPISGHRSVSWYQQTPGQGLQFLFEYFSETQRNKGNFPGRFSGRQFSNSRSEMNVSTLELGDSALYLCASSLRTSGRADFADTQYFGPGTRLTVL.

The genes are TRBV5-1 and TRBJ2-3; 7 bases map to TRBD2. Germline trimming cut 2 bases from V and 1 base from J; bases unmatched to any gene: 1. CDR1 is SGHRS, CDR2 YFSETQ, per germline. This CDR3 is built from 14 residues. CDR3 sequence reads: CASSFGGGTDTQYF. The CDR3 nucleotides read TGCGCCAGCAGCTTTGGGGGGGGCACAGATACGCAGTATTTT.

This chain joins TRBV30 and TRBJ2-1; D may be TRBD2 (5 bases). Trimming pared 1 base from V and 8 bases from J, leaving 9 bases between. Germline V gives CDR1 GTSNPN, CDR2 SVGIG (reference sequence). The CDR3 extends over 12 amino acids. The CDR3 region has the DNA TGTGCCTGGAGTGGGACTCCGGATGAGCAGTTCTTC. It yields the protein CAWSGTPDEQFF.